This TCR beta chain appears in the sequencing data of a study of human T cells and chemical hapten exposure. Via MiXCR, TCRdb re-called the RACE reads, giving one row per CDR3 protein. In the table there are a few hundred thousand distinct CDR3 sequences, around 5.5% of which are singletons. This clonotype was counted many times. Per germline, CDR1 SEHNR and CDR2 FQNEAQ (reference sequence). The CDR3 has 15 amino acids. The V end lost 5 bases, the J end lost 9 bases, and 20 bases lay between the germline ends. Time point described: pre-sensitization, week 0. Treatment of the sample: therapeutic diphenylcyclopropenone sensitization with weekly scalp DPC.

The source is a woman aged 18-30 years with alopecia areata. Some clones in this sample may be carry-over from other donors' samples. The chain is built from TRBV7-9 and TRBJ1-5, with TRBD1 as a possible D gene (6 bases). The sample in question was whole blood, obtained in connection with sensitization to the hapten diphenylcyclopropenone (DPC). The DNA for the CDR3 is TGTGCCAGCAGCCCCTACCAACAGGGACCCGGGCCCCAGCATTTT. It codes for CASSPYQQGPGPQHF.